The clone carrying this T cell receptor (beta chain) was seen once. This sample stems from a study of blood T cell repertoires in COVID-19. Data came from immunoSEQ multiplex PCR; TCRdb stores just in-frame clones and leaves some out. This table holds a few hundred thousand clones, over 80% found once. V dropped 5 bases and J dropped 5 bases, with 23 bases sitting between them. Germline CDR1 and CDR2: LGHNA and YSLEER. This CDR3 has 17 residues. The genes are TRBV4-3 and TRBJ2-3; D possibly corresponds to TRBD1 (6 bases). The specimen sequenced was PBMCs or T cells enriched from blood (not recorded which). This TCR was sampled from a woman aged 40 to 50 who had been exposed to COVID-19. Here the CDR3 reads CASSIGVRDTSRDTQYF. The CDR3 bases are TGCGCCAGCAGCATAGGGGTCCGGGACACAAGCCGAGATACGCAGTATTTT.